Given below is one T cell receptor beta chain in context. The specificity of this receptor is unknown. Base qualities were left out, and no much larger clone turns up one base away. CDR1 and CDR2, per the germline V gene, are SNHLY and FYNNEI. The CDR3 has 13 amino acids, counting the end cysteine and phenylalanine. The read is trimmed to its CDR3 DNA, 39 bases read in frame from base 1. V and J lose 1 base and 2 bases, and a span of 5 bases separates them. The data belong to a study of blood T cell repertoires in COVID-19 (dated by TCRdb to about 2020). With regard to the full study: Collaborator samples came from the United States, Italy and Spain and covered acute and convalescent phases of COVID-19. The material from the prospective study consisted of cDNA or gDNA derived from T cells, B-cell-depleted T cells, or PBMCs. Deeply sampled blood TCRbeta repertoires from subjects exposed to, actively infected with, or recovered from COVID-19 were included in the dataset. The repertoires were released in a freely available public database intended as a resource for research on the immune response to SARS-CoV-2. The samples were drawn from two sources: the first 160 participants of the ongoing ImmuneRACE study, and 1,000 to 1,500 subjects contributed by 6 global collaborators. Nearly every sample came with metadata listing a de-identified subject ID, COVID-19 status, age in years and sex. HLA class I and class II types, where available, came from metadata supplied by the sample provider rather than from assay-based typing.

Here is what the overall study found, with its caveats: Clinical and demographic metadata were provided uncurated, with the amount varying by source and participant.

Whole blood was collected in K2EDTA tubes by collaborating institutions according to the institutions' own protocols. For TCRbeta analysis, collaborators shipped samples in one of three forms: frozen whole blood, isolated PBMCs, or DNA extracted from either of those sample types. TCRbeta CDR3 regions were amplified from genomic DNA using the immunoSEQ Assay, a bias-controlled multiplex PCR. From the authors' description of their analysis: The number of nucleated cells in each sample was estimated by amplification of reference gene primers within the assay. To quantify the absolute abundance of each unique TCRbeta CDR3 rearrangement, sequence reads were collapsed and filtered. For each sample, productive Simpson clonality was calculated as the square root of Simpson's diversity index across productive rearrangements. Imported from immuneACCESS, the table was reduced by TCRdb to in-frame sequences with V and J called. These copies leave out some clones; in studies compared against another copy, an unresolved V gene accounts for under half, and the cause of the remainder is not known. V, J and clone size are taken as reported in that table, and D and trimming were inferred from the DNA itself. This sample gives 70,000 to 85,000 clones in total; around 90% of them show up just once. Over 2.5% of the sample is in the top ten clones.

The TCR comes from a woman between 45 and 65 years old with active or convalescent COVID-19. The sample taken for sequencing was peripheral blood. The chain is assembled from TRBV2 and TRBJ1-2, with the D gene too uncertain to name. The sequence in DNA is TGTGCCAGCAGTGAAGAACAGAACTATGGCTACACCTTC. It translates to CASSEEQNYGYTF. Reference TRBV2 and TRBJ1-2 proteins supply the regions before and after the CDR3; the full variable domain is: EPEVTQTPSHQVTQMGQEVILRCVPISNHLYFYWYRQILGQKVEFLVSFYNNEISEKSEIFDDQFSVERPDGSNFTLKIRSTKLEDSAMYFCASSEEQNYGYTFGSGTRLTVV.